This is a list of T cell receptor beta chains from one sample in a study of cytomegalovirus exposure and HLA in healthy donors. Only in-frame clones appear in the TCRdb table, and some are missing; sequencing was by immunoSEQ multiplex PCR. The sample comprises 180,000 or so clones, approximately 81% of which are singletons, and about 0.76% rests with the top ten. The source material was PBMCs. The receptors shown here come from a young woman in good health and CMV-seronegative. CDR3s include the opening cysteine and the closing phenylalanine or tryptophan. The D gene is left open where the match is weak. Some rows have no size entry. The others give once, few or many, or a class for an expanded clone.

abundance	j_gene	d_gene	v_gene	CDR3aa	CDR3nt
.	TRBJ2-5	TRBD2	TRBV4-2	CASSQGPTSGQETQYF	TGTGCCAGCAGCCAAGGACCGACTAGCGGCCAAGAGACCCAGTACTTC
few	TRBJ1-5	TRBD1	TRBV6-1	CASSLNRGNQPQHF	TGTGCCAGCAGTTTAAACAGGGGGAATCAGCCCCAGCATTTT
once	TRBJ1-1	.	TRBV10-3	CAIRVGDFSQAFF	TGTGCCATCCGGGTCGGGGACTTCAGTCAGGCTTTCTTT
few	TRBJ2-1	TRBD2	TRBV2	CASSEGLAGMYEQFF	TGTGCCAGCAGTGAGGGACTAGCGGGAATGTATGAGCAGTTCTTC
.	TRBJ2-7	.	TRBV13	CASSLTGLGGDEQYF	TGTGCCAGCAGCCTAACAGGGTTAGGAGGAGACGAGCAGTACTTC
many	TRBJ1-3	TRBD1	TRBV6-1	CASSEGTEGNTIYF	TGTGCCAGCAGCGAGGGGACAGAAGGAAACACCATATATTTT
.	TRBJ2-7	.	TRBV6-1	CASSETGPGYEQYF	TGTGCCAGCAGTGAAACAGGGCCGGGCTACGAGCAGTACTTC
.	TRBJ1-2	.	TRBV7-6	CASSLATGVHGYTF	TGTGCCAGCAGCTTAGCAACAGGTGTCCATGGCTACACCTTC
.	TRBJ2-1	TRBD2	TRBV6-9	CASSRREGEPSSYNEQFF	TGTGCCAGCTCTCGGCGGGAGGGGGAGCCTAGCTCCTACAATGAGCAGTTCTTC
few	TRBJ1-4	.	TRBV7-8	CASSLQGTNEKLFF	TGTGCCAGCAGTTTACAGGGAACTAATGAAAAACTGTTTTTT
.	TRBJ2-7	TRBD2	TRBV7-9	CASSFRGRAGGYEQYF	TGTGCCAGCAGCTTTCGCGGGAGGGCCGGGGGTTACGAGCAGTACTTC
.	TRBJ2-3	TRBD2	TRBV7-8	CASSTRTSGTYTQYF	TGTGCCAGCAGCACGAGGACTAGCGGGACTTATACGCAGTATTTT
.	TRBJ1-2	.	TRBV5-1	CASSQNQGKDGYTF	TGCGCCAGCAGCCAGAATCAGGGAAAGGATGGCTACACCTTC
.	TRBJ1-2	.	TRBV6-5	CASRPGMSGGQGYTF	TGTGCCAGCAGACCCGGGATGTCTGGGGGCCAAGGCTACACCTTC
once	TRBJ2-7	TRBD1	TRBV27	CASMTTGLHEQYF	TGTGCCAGCATGACGACAGGGTTGCACGAGCAGTACTTC
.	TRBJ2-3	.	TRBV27	CASSLVGGNRADTQYF	TGTGCCAGCAGCCTCGTCGGCGGGAATCGCGCAGATACGCAGTATTTT
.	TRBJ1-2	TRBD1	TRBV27	CASSSRDRPKGYTF	TGTGCCAGCAGTTCCAGGGACAGGCCCAAAGGCTACACCTTC
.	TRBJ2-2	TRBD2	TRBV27	CASSLSAAGGPNTGELFF	TGTGCCAGCAGTTTATCGGCAGCGGGGGGACCGAACACCGGGGAGCTGTTTTTT
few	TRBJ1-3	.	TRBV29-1	CSVEGAGTAGNTIYF	TGCAGCGTTGAGGGGGCAGGAACTGCTGGAAACACCATATATTTT
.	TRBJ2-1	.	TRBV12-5	CASEGWEQAGYNEQFF	TGTGCTAGTGAAGGGTGGGAGCAGGCGGGCTACAATGAGCAGTTCTTC
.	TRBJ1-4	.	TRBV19	CASSTSSNEKLFF	TGTGCCAGTAGTACATCTAGTAATGAAAAACTGTTTTTT
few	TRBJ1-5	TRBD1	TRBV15	CATSRATGGFQPQHF	TGTGCCACCAGCAGAGCTACAGGGGGTTTTCAGCCCCAGCATTTT
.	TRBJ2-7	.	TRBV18	CASSSTYEQYF	TGTGCCAGCTCATCTACCTACGAGCAGTACTTC